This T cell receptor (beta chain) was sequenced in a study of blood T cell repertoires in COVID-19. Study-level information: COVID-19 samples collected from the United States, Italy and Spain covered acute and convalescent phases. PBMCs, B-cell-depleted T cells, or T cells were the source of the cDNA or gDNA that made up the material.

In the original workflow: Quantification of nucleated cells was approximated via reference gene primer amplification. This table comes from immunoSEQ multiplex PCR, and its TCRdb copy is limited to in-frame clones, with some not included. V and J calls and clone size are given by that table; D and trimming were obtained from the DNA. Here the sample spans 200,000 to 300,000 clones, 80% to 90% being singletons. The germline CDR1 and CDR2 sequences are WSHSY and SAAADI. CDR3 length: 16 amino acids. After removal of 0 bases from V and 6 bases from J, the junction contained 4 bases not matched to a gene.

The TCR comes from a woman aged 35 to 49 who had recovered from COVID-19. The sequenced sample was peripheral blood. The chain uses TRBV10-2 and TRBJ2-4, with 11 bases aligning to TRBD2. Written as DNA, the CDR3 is TGCGCCAGCAGTGAGTCGGGGCTAGCGGGGGGAAACATTCAGTACTTC. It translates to CASSESGLAGGNIQYF.